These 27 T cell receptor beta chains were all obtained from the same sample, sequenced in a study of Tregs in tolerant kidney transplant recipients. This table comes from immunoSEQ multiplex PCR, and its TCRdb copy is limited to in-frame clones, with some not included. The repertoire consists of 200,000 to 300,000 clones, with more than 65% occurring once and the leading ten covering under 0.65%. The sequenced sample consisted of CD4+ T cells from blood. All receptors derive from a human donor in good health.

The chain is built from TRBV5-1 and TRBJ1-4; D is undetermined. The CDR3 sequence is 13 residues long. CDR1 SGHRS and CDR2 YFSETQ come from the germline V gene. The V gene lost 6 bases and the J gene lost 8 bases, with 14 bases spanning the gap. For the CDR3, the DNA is TGCGCCAGCACGACTGGGATCGGCGAAAAACTGTTTTTT. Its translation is CASTTGIGEKLFF.

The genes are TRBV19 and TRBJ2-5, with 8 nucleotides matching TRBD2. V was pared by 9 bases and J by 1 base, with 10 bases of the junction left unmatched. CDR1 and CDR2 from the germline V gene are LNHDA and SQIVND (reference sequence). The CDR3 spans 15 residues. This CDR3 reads CASHPRGGVQETQYF. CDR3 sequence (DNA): TGTGCCAGCCACCCTCGGGGGGGGGTCCAAGAGACCCAGTACTTC.

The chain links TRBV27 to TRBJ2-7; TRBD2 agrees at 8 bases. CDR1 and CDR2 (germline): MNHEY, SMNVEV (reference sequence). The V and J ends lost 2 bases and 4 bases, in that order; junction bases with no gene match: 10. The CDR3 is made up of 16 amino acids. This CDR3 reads CASSLTPRGGLYEQYF. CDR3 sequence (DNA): TGTGCCAGCAGTTTAACCCCCCGGGGGGGTCTATACGAGCAGTACTTC.

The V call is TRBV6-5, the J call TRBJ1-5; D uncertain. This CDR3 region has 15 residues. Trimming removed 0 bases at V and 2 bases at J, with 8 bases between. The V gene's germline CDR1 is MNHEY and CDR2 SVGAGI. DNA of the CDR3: TGTGCCAGCAGTTACTCGATTGCTGGCAATCAGCCCCAGCATTTT. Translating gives CASSYSIAGNQPQHF.

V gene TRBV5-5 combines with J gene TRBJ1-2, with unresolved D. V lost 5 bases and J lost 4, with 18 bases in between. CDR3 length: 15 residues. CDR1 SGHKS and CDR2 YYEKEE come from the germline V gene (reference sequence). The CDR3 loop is CASSFGGINTYGYTF. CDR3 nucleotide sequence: TGTGCCAGCAGTTTTGGCGGGATTAATACCTATGGCTACACCTTC.

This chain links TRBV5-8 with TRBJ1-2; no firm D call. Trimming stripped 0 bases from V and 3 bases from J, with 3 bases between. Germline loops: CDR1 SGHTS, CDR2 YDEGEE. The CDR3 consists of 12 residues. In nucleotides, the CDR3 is TGTGCCAGCAGCTTGGGCTACTATGGCTACACCTTC. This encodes CASSLGYYGYTF. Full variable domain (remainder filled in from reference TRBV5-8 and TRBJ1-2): EAGVTQSPTHLIKTRGQQATLRCSPISGHTSVYWYQQALGLGLQFLLWYDEGEERNRGNFPPRFSGRQFPNYSSELNVNALELEDSALYLCASSLGYYGYTFGSGTRLTVV.

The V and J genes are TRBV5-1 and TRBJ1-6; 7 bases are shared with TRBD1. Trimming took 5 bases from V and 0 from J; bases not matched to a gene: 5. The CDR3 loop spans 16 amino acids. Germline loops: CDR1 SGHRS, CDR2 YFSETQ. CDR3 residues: CASSSTGSSYNSPLHF. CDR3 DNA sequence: TGCGCCAGCAGTTCGACAGGGAGCTCCTATAATTCACCCCTCCACTTT.

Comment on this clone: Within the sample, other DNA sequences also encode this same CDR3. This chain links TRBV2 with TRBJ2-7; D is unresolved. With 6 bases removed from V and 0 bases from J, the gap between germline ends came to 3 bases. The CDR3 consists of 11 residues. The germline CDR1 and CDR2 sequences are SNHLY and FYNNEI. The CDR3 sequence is CASSPSYEQYF. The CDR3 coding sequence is TGTGCCAGCAGCCCCTCCTACGAGCAGTACTTC.

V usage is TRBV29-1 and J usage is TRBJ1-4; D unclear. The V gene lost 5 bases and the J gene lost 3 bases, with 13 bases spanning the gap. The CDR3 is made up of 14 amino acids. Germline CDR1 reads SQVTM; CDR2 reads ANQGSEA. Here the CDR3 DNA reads TGCAGCGTTTTACAAAGTCGGGCTAATGAAAAACTGTTTTTT. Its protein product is CSVLQSRANEKLFF.

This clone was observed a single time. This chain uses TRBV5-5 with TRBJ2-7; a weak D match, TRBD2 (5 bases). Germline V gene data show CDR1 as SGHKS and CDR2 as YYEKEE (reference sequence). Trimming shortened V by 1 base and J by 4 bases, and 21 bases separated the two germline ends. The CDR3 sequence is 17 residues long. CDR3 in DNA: TGTGCCAGCAGCTTGAGTGATTCCAGCGGTGAACGGTACGAGCAGTACTTC. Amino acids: CASSLSDSSGERYEQYF. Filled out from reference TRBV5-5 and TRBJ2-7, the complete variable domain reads DAGVTQSPTHLIKTRGQQVTLRCSPISGHKSVSWYQQVLGQGPQFIFQYYEKEERGRGNFPDRFSARQFPNYSSELNVNALLLGDSALYLCASSLSDSSGERYEQYFGPGTRLTVT.

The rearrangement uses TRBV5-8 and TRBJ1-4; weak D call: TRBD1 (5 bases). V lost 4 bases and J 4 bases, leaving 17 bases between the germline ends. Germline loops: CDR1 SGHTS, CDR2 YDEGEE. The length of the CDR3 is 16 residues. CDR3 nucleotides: TGTGCCAGCAGCCGCGGGGGACGAGGGATTAATGAAAAACTGTTTTTT. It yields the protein CASSRGGRGINEKLFF.

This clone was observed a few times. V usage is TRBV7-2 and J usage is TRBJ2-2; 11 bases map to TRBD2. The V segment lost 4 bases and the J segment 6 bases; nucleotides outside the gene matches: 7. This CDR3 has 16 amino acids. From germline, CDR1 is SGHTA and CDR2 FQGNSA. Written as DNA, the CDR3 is TGTGCCAGCAGCTCCCCGGGACTAGCGGTTGCCGGGGAGCTGTTTTTT. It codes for CASSSPGLAVAGELFF.

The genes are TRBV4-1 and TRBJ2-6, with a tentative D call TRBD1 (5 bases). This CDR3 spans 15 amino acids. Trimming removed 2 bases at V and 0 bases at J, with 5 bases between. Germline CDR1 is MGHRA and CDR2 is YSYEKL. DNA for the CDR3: TGCGCCAGCAGCCAACAGGGCTCTGGGGCCAACGTCCTGACTTTC. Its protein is CASSQQGSGANVLTF.

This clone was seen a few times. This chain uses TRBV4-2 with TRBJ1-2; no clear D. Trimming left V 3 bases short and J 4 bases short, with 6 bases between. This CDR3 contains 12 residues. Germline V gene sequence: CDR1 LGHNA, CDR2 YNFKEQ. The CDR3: CASSHSFYGYTF. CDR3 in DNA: TGTGCCAGCAGCCACAGCTTCTATGGCTACACCTTC.

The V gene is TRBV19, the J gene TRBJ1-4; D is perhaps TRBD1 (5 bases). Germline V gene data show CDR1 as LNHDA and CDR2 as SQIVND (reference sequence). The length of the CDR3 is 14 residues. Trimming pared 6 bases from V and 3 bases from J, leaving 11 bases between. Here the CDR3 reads CASSPAGANEKLFF. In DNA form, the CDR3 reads TGTGCCAGTAGCCCCGCGGGGGCTAATGAAAAACTGTTTTTT.

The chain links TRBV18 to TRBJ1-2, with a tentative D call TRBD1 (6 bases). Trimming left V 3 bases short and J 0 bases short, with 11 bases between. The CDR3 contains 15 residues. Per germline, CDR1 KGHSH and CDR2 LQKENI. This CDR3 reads CASSPTDRSNYGYTF. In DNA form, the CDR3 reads TGTGCCAGCTCACCCACCGACAGGTCTAACTATGGCTACACCTTC.

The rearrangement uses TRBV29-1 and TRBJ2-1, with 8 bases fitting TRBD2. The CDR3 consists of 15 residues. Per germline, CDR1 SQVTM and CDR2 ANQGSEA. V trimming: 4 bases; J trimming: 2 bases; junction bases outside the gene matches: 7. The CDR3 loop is CSVVTAGETYNEQFF. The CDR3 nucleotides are TGCAGCGTTGTCACAGCGGGGGAAACCTACAATGAGCAGTTCTTC.

CDR3 region: CASRGGNREVFGYTF. CDR3 DNA: TGTGCCTCCCGAGGAGGTAACAGGGAGGTTTTCGGCTACACCTTC. This chain joins TRBV5-4 and TRBJ1-2, with a possible D match to TRBD1 (6 bases). This CDR3 spans 15 amino acids. V shed 10 bases and J shed 8 bases, with 27 bases lying between them. The germline V gene has CDR1 SGHNT and CDR2 YYREEE (reference sequence).

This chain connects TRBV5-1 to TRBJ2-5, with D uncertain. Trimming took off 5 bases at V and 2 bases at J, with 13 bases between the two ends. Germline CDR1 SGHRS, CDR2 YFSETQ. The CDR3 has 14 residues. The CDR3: CASRSAVTQETQYF. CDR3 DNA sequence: TGCGCCAGCAGGTCTGCGGTTACTCAAGAGACCCAGTACTTC.

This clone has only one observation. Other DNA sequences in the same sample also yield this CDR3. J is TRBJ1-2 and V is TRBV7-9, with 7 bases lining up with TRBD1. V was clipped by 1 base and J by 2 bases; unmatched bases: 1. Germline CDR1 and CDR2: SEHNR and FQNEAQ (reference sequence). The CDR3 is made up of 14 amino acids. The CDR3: CASSLGQGNYGYTF. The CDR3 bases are TGTGCCAGCAGCTTAGGACAGGGAAACTATGGCTACACCTTC.

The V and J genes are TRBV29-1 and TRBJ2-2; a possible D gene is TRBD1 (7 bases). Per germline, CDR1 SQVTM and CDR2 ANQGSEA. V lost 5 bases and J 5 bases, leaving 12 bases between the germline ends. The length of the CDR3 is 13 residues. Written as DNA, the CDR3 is TGCAGCGTTAGGAGGGGGCGGACCGGGGAGCTGTTTTTT. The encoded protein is CSVRRGRTGELFF.

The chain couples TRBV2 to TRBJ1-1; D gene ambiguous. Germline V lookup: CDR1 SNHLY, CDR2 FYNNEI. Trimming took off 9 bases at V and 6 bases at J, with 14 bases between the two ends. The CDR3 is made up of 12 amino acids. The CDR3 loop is CAREILSAEAFF. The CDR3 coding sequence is TGTGCCAGAGAGATTTTATCGGCTGAAGCTTTCTTT.

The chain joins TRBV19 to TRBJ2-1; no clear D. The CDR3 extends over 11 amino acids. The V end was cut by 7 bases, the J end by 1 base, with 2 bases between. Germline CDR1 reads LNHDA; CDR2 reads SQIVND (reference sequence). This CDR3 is CASMSYNEQFF. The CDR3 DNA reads TGTGCCAGTATGTCCTACAATGAGCAGTTCTTC.

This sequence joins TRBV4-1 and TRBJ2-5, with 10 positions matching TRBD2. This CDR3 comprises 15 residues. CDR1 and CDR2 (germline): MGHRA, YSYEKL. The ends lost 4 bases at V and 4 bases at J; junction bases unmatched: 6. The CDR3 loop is CASSRERGGRETQYF. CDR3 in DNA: TGCGCCAGCAGCCGGGAGCGGGGGGGCCGAGAGACCCAGTACTTC.

CDR3 in DNA: TGCGCCAGCAGCTTGCAGGCGTTAGGAAACAATGAGCAGTTCTTC. It specifies CASSLQALGNNEQFF. The chain recombines TRBV5-1 with TRBJ2-1, with D uncertain. The CDR3 sequence is 15 residues long. V lost 1 base and J lost 5, with 13 bases in between. The V gene's germline CDR1 is SGHRS and CDR2 YFSETQ.

Here the CDR3 DNA reads TGTGCCAGCAGCGTAGGCGGGGAGACCCAGTACTTC. Protein: CASSVGGETQYF. V is TRBV9 and J is TRBJ2-5, with D tentatively TRBD2 (5 bases). The CDR3 totals 12 residues. The germline CDR1 and CDR2 sequences are SGDLS and YYNGEE. V was cut by 0 bases and J by 5 bases, with 5 bases left in between.

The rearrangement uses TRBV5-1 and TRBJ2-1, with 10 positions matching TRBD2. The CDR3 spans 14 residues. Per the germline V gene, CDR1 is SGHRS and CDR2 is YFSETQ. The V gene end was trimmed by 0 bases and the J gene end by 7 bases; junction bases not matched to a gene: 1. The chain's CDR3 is CASSLELAGNEQFF. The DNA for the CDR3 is TGCGCCAGCAGCTTGGAACTAGCGGGGAATGAGCAGTTCTTC.